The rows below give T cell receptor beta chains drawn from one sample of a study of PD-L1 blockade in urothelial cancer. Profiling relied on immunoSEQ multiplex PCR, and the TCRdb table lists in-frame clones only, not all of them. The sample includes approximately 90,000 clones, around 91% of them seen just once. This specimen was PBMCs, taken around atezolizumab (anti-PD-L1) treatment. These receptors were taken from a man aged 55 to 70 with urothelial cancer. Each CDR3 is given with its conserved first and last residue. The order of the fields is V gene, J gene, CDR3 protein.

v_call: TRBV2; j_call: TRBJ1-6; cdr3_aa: CASSEATGNSPLHF
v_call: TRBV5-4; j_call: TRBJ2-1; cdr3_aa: CASSLDGGGASYNEQFF
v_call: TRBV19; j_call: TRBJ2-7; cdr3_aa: CASSIVPGQGIYEQYF
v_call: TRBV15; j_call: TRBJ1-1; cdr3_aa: CATSKGATEAFF
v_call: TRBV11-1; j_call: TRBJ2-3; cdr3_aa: CASSLRQGDTDTQYF
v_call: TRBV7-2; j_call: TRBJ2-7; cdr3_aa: CASSLVAGGGYEQYF
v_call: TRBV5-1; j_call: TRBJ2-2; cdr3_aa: CASSQKGLSEAGELFF
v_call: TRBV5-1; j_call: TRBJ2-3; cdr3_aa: CAGSLATSSTDTQYF
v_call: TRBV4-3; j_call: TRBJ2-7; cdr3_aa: CASSQKYGQGAKSYEQYF
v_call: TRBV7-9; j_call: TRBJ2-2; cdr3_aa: CASSPFRTLNTGELFF
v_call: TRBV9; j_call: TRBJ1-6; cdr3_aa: CASSVGENSPLHF
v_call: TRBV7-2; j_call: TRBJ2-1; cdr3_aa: CASSSQGYNEQFF
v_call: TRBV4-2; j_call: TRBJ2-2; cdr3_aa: CASSLGGILNTGELFF
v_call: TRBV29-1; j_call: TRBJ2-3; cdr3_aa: CSHHSQDTQYF
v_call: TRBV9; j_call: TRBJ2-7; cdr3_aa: CASSKTGSEQYF
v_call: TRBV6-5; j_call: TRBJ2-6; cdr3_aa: CASSYSGSAGANVLTF
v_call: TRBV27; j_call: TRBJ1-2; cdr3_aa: CASSPGTGRSYGYTF
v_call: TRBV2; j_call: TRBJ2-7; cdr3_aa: CASSARSDEQYF
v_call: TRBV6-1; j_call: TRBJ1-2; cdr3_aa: CASSEAGILTDGYTF
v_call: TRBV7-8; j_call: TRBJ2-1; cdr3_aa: CASSLDGTPYNEQFF
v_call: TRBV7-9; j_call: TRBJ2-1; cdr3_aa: CASSPSLEQFF
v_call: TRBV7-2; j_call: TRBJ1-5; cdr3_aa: CASSSKGQGTPQHF